The entry below describes one T cell receptor beta chain. Its cognate antigen is unknown. Trimming cost V 5 bases and J 0 bases; bases outside gene matches: 9. The CDR3 totals 16 residues. Per germline, CDR1 MNHEY and CDR2 SVGAGI. Alongside a J-beta primer mix, a sample-barcoded 5' primer served in a second PCR lasting about 7 to 12 cycles. TCRdb analysed the 5' RACE reads with MiXCR anew, one entry per CDR3 protein. Counted here are 790,000 or so distinct CDR3 sequences, about 42% occurring once; the ten biggest clones make up 15% to 20%. The data are from a study of blood T cells in healthy people across ages. The study's findings and limits: Aged donors had fewer naive CD4+ cells and lower diversity than long-lived donors.

The genes are TRBV6-5 and TRBJ1-1; 7 nucleotides agree with TRBD1. The sample consisted of blood. The source is a man older than 75 in good health. The CDR3 coding sequence is TGTGCCAGCAGTCCCCAGGGGGGATTCATGAACACTGAAGCTTTCTTT. Translation: CASSPQGGFMNTEAFF.